This TCR beta chain was sequenced in a study of blood T cell repertoires in COVID-19. For the study at large: Collection of acute and convalescent COVID-19 samples took place in the United States, Italy and Spain.

Source study methods: Using reference gene primer amplification, nucleated cell counts were estimated. Libraries were prepared by immunoSEQ multiplex PCR; TCRdb keeps only in-frame clonotypes and omits some of them. From that table come the V and J calls and clone size; the DNA was used to work out D and trimming. Here the sample spans around 200,000 clones, about 85% being singletons. The germline V gene encodes CDR1 SNHLY and CDR2 FYNNEI. The CDR3 has 14 residues. V gave up 3 bases and J gave up 6 bases, with 12 bases separating them. The material sequenced was peripheral blood. This chain links TRBV2 with TRBJ1-5, with D maybe TRBD1 (6 bases). The receptor was isolated from a woman in her 70s with COVID-19, enrolled during active disease. The DNA for the CDR3 is TGTGCCAGCAGTGATCAGGGGAAGGGTCAGCCCCAGCATTTT. Residues: CASSDQGKGQPQHF. Variable domain in full (rest from reference TRBV2 and TRBJ1-5): EPEVTQTPSHQVTQMGQEVILRCVPISNHLYFYWYRQILGQKVEFLVSFYNNEISEKSEIFDDQFSVERPDGSNFTLKIRSTKLEDSAMYFCASSDQGKGQPQHFGDGTRLSIL.